Below, one T cell receptor (beta chain) is given with its context. This specimen comes from a study of graft-versus-host responses after intestinal transplantation. Plating of about 200,000 CFSE-labeled responder cells was done together with about 200,000 irradiated, violet-dye-labeled stimulator cells. Trimming removed 0 bases at V and 8 bases at J, with 17 bases between. The CDR3 runs to 16 residues. CDR1 and CDR2 (germline): LGHNA, YNFKEQ. Repertoires were generated with immunoSEQ multiplex PCR, while TCRdb's copy carries only in-frame clones and drops some. The data show more than 900 clones, with around 54% seen just once and about 14% held by the top ten.

Sequenced here: alloreactive CD8+ T cells from a mixed lymphocyte reaction culture, sampled before transplantation. Indicated subset: CFSE-low proliferating T cells sorted from approximately six-day pre-transplant mixed lymphocyte reaction (GvH or HvG direction). The clonotype originates from a human patient who was an organ donor for intestinal transplantation. This sequence joins TRBV4-2 and TRBJ2-1; D perhaps matches TRBD2 (7 bases). CDR3 loop: CASSQEGGLAVHEQFF. CDR3 nucleotide sequence: TGTGCCAGCAGCCAAGAGGGGGGGCTAGCTGTGCATGAGCAGTTCTTC.